Each of the 22 T cell receptor beta chains below was sequenced from the same sample in a study of cytomegalovirus exposure and HLA in healthy donors. Generated by immunoSEQ multiplex PCR, the TCRdb table keeps only in-frame clones and is missing some. The table has under 150,000 clones, around 84% seen once. The sample taken for sequencing was PBMCs. The receptors derive from a man younger than 35 in good health and CMV-seropositive.

The chain links TRBV21-1 to TRBJ2-7; the D call of TRBD1 is as the table states it, not checked on the DNA. TRBV21-1 is recorded as a pseudogene. The CDR3 contains 16 residues. CDR3 in DNA: TGTGCCAGCAGCCCGCCGGGACAGGGATTCTACTACGAGCAGTACTTC. Translating gives CASSPPGQGFYYEQYF.

The chain links TRBV18 to TRBJ2-3; D possibly corresponds to TRBD1 (6 bases). The CDR3 length is 17 residues. V lost 0 bases and J 3 bases, leaving 16 bases between the germline ends. Per germline, CDR1 KGHSH and CDR2 LQKENI. The CDR3 loop reads CASSPPGMGTRTDTQYF. The CDR3 DNA sequence: TGTGCCAGCTCACCACCCGGGATGGGGACACGAACAGATACGCAGTATTTT.

The chain uses TRBV7-8 and TRBJ1-2, with 7 bases lining up with TRBD1. The germline CDR1 and CDR2 sequences are SGHVS and FQNEAQ. The CDR3 loop spans 19 amino acids. The trim removed 3 bases at V and 4 bases at J, leaving 20 bases unmatched. CDR3 protein: CASSFPREDWGQLVYGYTF. The CDR3 region has the DNA TGTGCCAGCAGCTTCCCCAGGGAGGATTGGGGACAGTTGGTCTATGGCTACACCTTC.

CDR3 sequence reads: CASSVGRGNTGELFF. CDR3 sequence (DNA): TGTGCCAGCAGCGTAGGCAGGGGGAACACCGGGGAGCTGTTTTTT. The chain joins TRBV9 to TRBJ2-2; D possibly corresponds to TRBD1 (6 bases). V was shortened by 0 bases and J by 1 base, with 7 bases between the two germline ends. The CDR3 is made up of 15 amino acids. Germline V gives CDR1 SGDLS, CDR2 YYNGEE.

The chain joins TRBV18 to TRBJ1-2; the D gene is possibly TRBD1 (5 bases). This CDR3 is 14 amino acids long. With 3 bases removed from V and 4 bases from J, the gap between germline ends came to 12 bases. Germline V lookup: CDR1 KGHSH, CDR2 LQKENI. This CDR3 reads CASSPREASYGYTF. Here the CDR3 DNA reads TGTGCCAGCTCACCCAGGGAAGCAAGCTATGGCTACACCTTC.

The chain uses TRBV30 and TRBJ1-1; D unresolved. CDR1 is GTSNPN, CDR2 SVGIG, per germline (reference sequence). The V end was cut by 3 bases, the J end by 4 bases, with 6 bases between. The CDR3 length is 11 residues. In nucleotides, the CDR3 is TGTGCCTGGAGATCGGGCACTGAAGCTTTCTTT. The encoded protein is CAWRSGTEAFF.

The chain links TRBV28 to TRBJ1-2, with TRBD1 matching over 11 bases. Germline lookup yields CDR1 MDHEN and CDR2 SYDVKM. This CDR3 comprises 15 residues. V trimming: 3 bases; J trimming: 7 bases; junction bases outside the gene matches: 7. CDR3 sequence reads: CASSFPGQGALGYTF. CDR3 nucleotide sequence: TGTGCCAGCAGTTTCCCAGGACAGGGGGCACTTGGCTACACCTTC.

This chain links TRBV28 with TRBJ1-2; 8 bases agree with TRBD1. CDR1 is MDHEN, CDR2 SYDVKM, per germline. The CDR3 is 14 amino acids. V dropped 4 bases and J dropped 2; count of bases not matched to a gene: 3. CDR3: CASSSTGGNYGYTF. In DNA, the CDR3 is TGTGCCAGCAGTTCCACAGGGGGGAACTATGGCTACACCTTC.

This rearrangement joins TRBV5-1 to TRBJ2-1; 7 bases line up with TRBD1. The CDR3 loop spans 17 amino acids. Germline loops: CDR1 SGHRS, CDR2 YFSETQ. Trimming removed 5 bases from V and 0 bases from J; junction bases left unmatched: 11. The CDR3 region has the DNA TGCGCCAGCAGGCCTGGTAACGGGGACAGCTCCTACAATGAGCAGTTCTTC. Amino acid sequence: CASRPGNGDSSYNEQFF.

The chain employs TRBV6-6 and TRBJ2-1; D is possibly TRBD2 (6 bases). The CDR3 is 12 residues long. CDR1 is MNHNY and CDR2 is SVGAGI in the germline V gene (reference sequence). The ends were cut back, 4 bases at V and 10 bases at J, with 11 bases in the middle. The CDR3 DNA reads as TGTGCCAGCAGTTTGGGACTCCCGGAGCAGTTCTTC. Translation gives CASSLGLPEQFF.

The chain is built from TRBV5-6 and TRBJ2-3; 8 bases are a match to TRBD2. Germline V CDR1 and CDR2: SGHDT, YYEEEE. Unmatched junction bases numbered 7, after V lost 4 bases and J lost 6 bases. This CDR3 contains 14 residues. CDR3 sequence reads: CASSTLAGSDTQYF. In DNA, the CDR3 is TGTGCCAGCAGCACCCTAGCGGGTTCGGATACGCAGTATTTT.

The chain combines TRBV19 with TRBJ2-1; TRBD2 is a possible D gene (6 bases). The V gene's germline CDR1 is LNHDA and CDR2 SQIVND (reference sequence). Trimming removed 8 bases from V and 2 bases from J, with 13 bases in between. The CDR3 runs 14 residues. CDR3 protein: CASGPLATYNEQFF. The CDR3 DNA is TGTGCCAGTGGCCCCCTAGCGACCTACAATGAGCAGTTCTTC.

V gene TRBV2 combines with J gene TRBJ2-1; TRBD2 is a possible D gene (5 bases). CDR3 length: 16 residues. V lost 6 bases, J lost 0 bases, and 15 bases lay in between. The V gene's germline CDR1 is SNHLY and CDR2 FYNNEI. The DNA for the CDR3 is TGTGCCAGCAGCGCTACCGTAGCGCTCTCCTACAATGAGCAGTTCTTC. Translated: CASSATVALSYNEQFF.

This chain uses TRBV19 with TRBJ2-6, with TRBD1 as a possible D gene (5 bases). This CDR3 has 19 residues. From germline, CDR1 is LNHDA and CDR2 SQIVND (reference sequence). Trimming cost V 3 bases and J 0 bases, with 18 bases left between them. CDR3 bases: TGTGCCAGTAGTATCCGGACACAGCCGTCCCTCTCTGGGGCCAACGTCCTGACTTTC. Amino acids: CASSIRTQPSLSGANVLTF.

The chain employs TRBV9 and TRBJ1-2; no clear D gene. The germline V gene has CDR1 SGDLS and CDR2 YYNGEE. The CDR3 covers 17 residues. With 4 bases removed from V and 0 bases from J, the gap between germline ends came to 19 bases. The CDR3 sequence: CASSYDLAYSSNYGYTF. CDR3 bases: TGTGCCAGCAGCTACGATCTTGCGTACTCATCTAACTATGGCTACACCTTC.

The gene calls are TRBV2 and TRBJ2-1, with 15 bases fitting TRBD2. V lost 0 bases to trimming and J lost 4 bases; unmatched junction nucleotides: 7. CDR1 and CDR2 from the germline V gene are SNHLY and FYNNEI. This CDR3 is built from 19 residues. The CDR3: CASSEASWTSGRDYNEQFF. CDR3 bases: TGTGCCAGCAGTGAAGCCTCATGGACTAGCGGGAGGGATTACAATGAGCAGTTCTTC.

The chain links TRBV11-3 to TRBJ2-5, with 8 bases that match TRBD1. The CDR3 has 15 amino acids. CDR1 SGHNT and CDR2 YENEEA come from the germline V gene. V was clipped by 5 bases and J by 11 bases; unmatched bases: 16. The CDR3: CASSPPGQGTVEQYF. DNA of the CDR3: TGTGCCAGCAGCCCGCCCGGACAGGGCACTGTAGAACAGTACTTC.

The chain links TRBV19 to TRBJ2-5; 7 bases align to TRBD2. The CDR3 totals 14 residues. Trimming at V came to 5 bases and at J to 5 bases, leaving 8 bases not matched to a gene. Germline V gives CDR1 LNHDA, CDR2 SQIVND (reference sequence). The CDR3 coding sequence is TGTGCCAGTAGTCCCAGACTAGCTCTGGAGACCCAGTACTTC. Amino acid sequence: CASSPRLALETQYF.

V and J are TRBV27 and TRBJ2-7; 13 bases align to TRBD2. This CDR3 has 15 amino acids. The germline gives CDR1 MNHEY, CDR2 SMNVEV (reference sequence). V lost 5 bases, J lost 7 bases, and 8 bases stayed unmatched. The CDR3 DNA is TGTGCCAGCAGTACCCTACTAGCGGGAGGGGAGGAGCAGTACTTC. Its protein product is CASSTLLAGGEEQYF.

This chain's CDR3 is CAISPQGIEAFF. The CDR3 DNA reads as TGTGCCATCAGTCCACAGGGAATTGAAGCTTTCTTT. The chain links TRBV10-3 to TRBJ1-1, with a tentative D call TRBD1 (6 bases). The CDR3 has 12 residues. The germline gives CDR1 ENHRY, CDR2 SYGVKD. V lost 5 bases and J 7 bases, leaving 11 bases between the germline ends.

The J gene is TRBJ1-4, the V gene TRBV5-1; TRBD1 matches at 9 bases. CDR3 length: 16 residues. CDR1 and CDR2 (germline): SGHRS, YFSETQ. V was clipped by 2 bases and J by 3 bases; unmatched bases: 5. The CDR3 spells CASSFFGDRANEKLFF. The CDR3 nucleotides are TGCGCCAGCAGCTTTTTCGGGGACAGGGCTAATGAAAAACTGTTTTTT.

The chain links TRBV2 to TRBJ2-7, with D perhaps TRBD1 (5 bases). Germline V gene data show CDR1 as SNHLY and CDR2 as FYNNEI. The CDR3 covers 13 residues. Trimming stripped 6 bases from V and 0 bases from J, with 9 bases between. Here the CDR3 DNA reads TGTGCCAGCAGGGGGCCCGGCTCCTACGAGCAGTACTTC. The encoded protein is CASRGPGSYEQYF.